This TCR beta chain was observed in a study of Ad26.COV2.S vaccination and SARS-CoV-2 variants. About the research overall: Participant was drawn from the COV1001 Ad26.COV2.S trial arm. Ad26.COV2.S, an intramuscular injection, was given once or twice 56 days apart. Overall study findings and caveats: Vaccine recipients posted higher spike-specific TCR breadth than their placebo counterparts. Recipients of vaccine and of placebo showed similar breadth of their non-spike TCR repertoires.

The junction had 1 base not matched to a gene; V was cut back by 3 bases and J by 3 bases. The CDR3 length is 15 residues. The V gene's germline CDR1 is KGHSH and CDR2 LQKENI. Treatment in this sample: roughly 19 received Ad26.COV2.S at low or high dose, single or two shots; roughly five received placebo; per-sample allocation not given. The samples were gathered on day 63 after the first injection of vaccine or placebo. In the case of this clone: Its antigen is unknown.

Sequencing used immunoSEQ multiplex PCR; TCRdb keeps in-frame clones, though not all of them. The sample shows 380,000 or so clones, about 88% of them seen only once. The sequence was obtained from a person aged 18 to 65 who received the Ad26.COV2.S COVID-19 vaccine or a placebo. The sequencing used peripheral blood, collected in a trial of Ad26.COV2.S vaccine versus placebo. The rearrangement uses TRBV18 and TRBJ2-7; 14 nucleotides line up with TRBD2. The CDR3 DNA follows: TGTGCCAGCTCACCCGGGACTAGCGGGAGCTACGAGCAGTACTTC. Translated, it gives CASSPGTSGSYEQYF. The full variable domain, completed using reference TRBV18 and TRBJ2-7, is NAGVMQNPRHLVRRRGQEARLRCSPMKGHSHVYWYRQLPEEGLKFMVYLQKENIIDESGMPKERFSAEFPKEGPSILRIQQVVRGDSAAYFCASSPGTSGSYEQYFGPGTRLTVT.